This T cell receptor beta chain was identified during a study of blood T cell repertoires in COVID-19. For the study at large: From the United States, Italy and Spain came samples of acute and convalescent COVID-19. T cells, B-cell-depleted T cells, or PBMCs provided the cDNA or gDNA that served as material.

The V and J ends lost 8 bases and 2 bases respectively, with 15 bases between them. Germline CDR1 reads SNHLY; CDR2 reads FYNNEI. This CDR3 spans 14 amino acids. This clone was observed once. The authors' processing: Estimation of nucleated cell counts was performed using reference gene primer amplification. Sequencing used immunoSEQ multiplex PCR; TCRdb keeps in-frame clones, though not all of them. V, J and clone size are those of that table, while D and trimming were read from the DNA. Of 150,000 to 200,000 clones listed, under 95% were seen once; the top ten hold approximately 2%. J is TRBJ2-5 and V is TRBV2; TRBD2 is a possible D gene (7 bases). The sequence was collected from a man aged 18 to 29 with acute or convalescent COVID-19. The sample consisted of peripheral blood. This CDR3 reads CASGSRGGQETQYF. Here the CDR3 DNA reads TGTGCCAGCGGCTCGAGGGGGGGGCAAGAGACCCAGTACTTC.